This T cell receptor (beta chain) is drawn from a study of cytomegalovirus exposure and HLA in healthy donors. Broader study findings: With DRB1 most and HLA-C fewest, TCR association rates differed between HLA loci in a later analysis. TRBV6-2, TRBV6-3 and other indistinguishable V segments were excluded. Follow-up analysis later connected one missense variant in DCLRE1C with trimming of TCR beta V- and J-genes. Overall, approximately 150 TCR beta chains were annotated as cytomegalovirus-associated.

The germline CDR1 and CDR2 sequences are SEHNR and FQNEAQ (reference sequence). The CDR3 is made up of 16 amino acids. V was pared by 3 bases and J by 3 bases, with 9 bases of the junction left unmatched. Ten or more counts support this clone. The antigen is not known. This PCR relied on a set of 60 Vbeta primers and 13 Jbeta primers. The assay was immunoSEQ multiplex PCR, and TCRdb's table has in-frame clones only and misses some. The sample lists 110,000 or so clones; over 8.5% were seen once. Source material: PBMCs. The sequence came from a woman aged 40 to 50 in good health and CMV-seropositive. The chain recombines TRBV7-9 with TRBJ1-2; 8 bases line up with TRBD1. For the CDR3, the DNA is TGTGCCAGCAGCTTCAAGCCACAGGGGGTAGACTATGGCTACACCTTC. Translated: CASSFKPQGVDYGYTF.